The 27 T cell receptor beta chains reported below all come from one sample, sequenced in a study of response to subunit inactivated influenza vaccine. Each CDR3 protein is one row after TCRdb ran MiXCR on the RT-PCR reads. Of 500,000 to 600,000 distinct CDR3 sequences in the sample, about 10% were seen once. The data were also submitted as part of a second study, on T cells expressing NK-cell markers. That investigation notes: 5'RACE template switching built TCR beta cDNA with unique molecular identifiers.

The specimen comprised PBMCs from blood, sampled on the day of vaccination. The receptors come from a man in his fifties or sixties who received an inactivated influenza vaccine.

This clonotype was picked up a small number of times. The V and J genes are TRBV20-1 and TRBJ2-7; the D gene is possibly TRBD2 (5 bases). In germline, CDR1 is DFQATT, CDR2 SNEGSKA (reference sequence). V was trimmed by 0 bases and J by 3 bases, leaving 12 bases between them. This CDR3 contains 14 residues. CDR3 sequence: CSARDVGAFYEQYF. CDR3 coding DNA: TGCAGTGCTAGAGATGTGGGAGCTTTCTACGAGCAGTACTTC.

The chain couples TRBV20-1 to TRBJ2-7; D is uncertain. Germline V gene sequence: CDR1 DFQATT, CDR2 SNEGSKA (reference sequence). The CDR3 loop spans 12 amino acids. The germline V and J ends were trimmed by 1 base and 3 bases, with 7 bases remaining between them. The CDR3 DNA sequence: TGCAGTGCTAGAGGTAGATACTACGAGCAGTACTTC. Residues: CSARGRYYEQYF.

This clonotype was picked up one time. The chain recombines TRBV5-4 with TRBJ1-1, with D possibly being TRBD1 (5 bases). Trimming cost V 4 bases and J 3 bases, with 13 bases left between them. The CDR3 length is 14 residues. Germline loops: CDR1 SGHNT, CDR2 YYREEE (reference sequence). The CDR3 DNA follows: TGTGCCAGCAGCGACACAGGTTTTCACACTGAAGCTTTCTTT. Translating gives CASSDTGFHTEAFF.

This clonotype was seen a handful of times. V is TRBV4-3 and J is TRBJ2-1, with a possible D match to TRBD2 (6 bases). The CDR3 runs to 16 residues. Trimming stripped 0 bases from V and 5 bases from J, with 14 bases between. The germline gives CDR1 LGHNA, CDR2 YSLEER. CDR3 in amino acids: CASSQDPTASDNEQFF. The CDR3 region has the DNA TGCGCCAGCAGCCAAGACCCGACAGCTAGCGACAATGAGCAGTTCTTC.

This clonotype was counted between two and nine times. This chain connects TRBV11-2 to TRBJ2-7; D not certain. This CDR3 contains 15 residues. CDR1 and CDR2 from the germline V gene are SGHAT and FQNNGV. V lost 1 base and J lost 9, with 19 bases in between. This CDR3 is CASSLAPNTYDVQYF. The CDR3 DNA reads as TGTGCCAGCAGCTTAGCCCCGAATACCTACGATGTGCAGTACTTC.

V usage is TRBV10-3 and J usage is TRBJ2-2; 8 bases align to TRBD1. Unmatched junction bases numbered 5, after V lost 10 bases and J lost 4 bases. CDR1 and CDR2 (germline): ENHRY, SYGVKD. CDR3 length equals 13 residues. The chain's CDR3 is CATRDRSTGELFF. CDR3 in DNA: TGTGCCACGAGGGACAGGAGCACCGGGGAGCTGTTTTTT.

The genes are TRBV4-3 and TRBJ2-6; no definite D call. V shed 1 base and J shed 4 bases, with 8 bases lying between them. CDR1 and CDR2 from the germline V gene are LGHNA and YSLEER. The CDR3 loop spans 15 amino acids. For the CDR3, the DNA is TGCGCCAGCAGCCAAGGCCTTTCCGGGGCCAACGTCCTGACTTTC. Amino acid sequence: CASSQGLSGANVLTF.

This clonotype was detected many times. The rearrangement links TRBV12-3 or TRBV12-4 to TRBJ2-1, with TRBD2 matching over 9 bases. The J segment lost 5 bases and the V segment lost 6 bases, leaving 11 bases of the junction unmatched. This CDR3 has 16 residues. The CDR3 coding sequence is TGTGCCAGCAGCCCCAATAGCGGGAGCGTTAACAATGAGCAGTTCTTC. Its protein product is CASSPNSGSVNNEQFF.

This clonotype was observed a single time. The rearrangement uses TRBV3-1 and TRBJ2-7; 9 nucleotides agree with TRBD1. The CDR3 runs 13 residues. Losses at the gene ends were 6 bases for V and 5 bases for J; bases not matched to a gene: 5. The germline CDR1 and CDR2 sequences are LGHDT and YNNKEL (reference sequence). This CDR3 is CASSRDREHEQYF. The CDR3 nucleotides read TGTGCCAGCAGTCGGGACAGGGAGCACGAGCAGTACTTC.

This clonotype was picked up a small number of times. The rearrangement uses TRBV20-1 and TRBJ2-1, with D unclear. Germline CDR1 is DFQATT and CDR2 is SNEGSKA (reference sequence). The CDR3 spans 13 residues. CDR3 sequence (DNA): TGCAGGGCAGGTCCGAGCTCCTACAATGAGCAGTTCTTC. Amino acids: CRAGPSSYNEQFF.

This clonotype was seen a handful of times. The chain uses TRBV29-1 and TRBJ2-5, with D unclear. V was cut by 6 bases and J by 4 bases, with 6 bases left in between. CDR3 length equals 10 residues. Looked up from germline, CDR1 is SQVTM and CDR2 is ANQGSEA. The CDR3 coding sequence is TGCAGCGTCACCGTAGAGACCCAGTACTTC. Its translation: CSVTVETQYF.

The rearrangement uses TRBV5-1 and TRBJ2-5, with 8 nucleotides matching TRBD1. The CDR3 runs to 14 residues. Unmatched junction bases numbered 15, after V lost 5 bases and J lost 12 bases. The germline gives CDR1 SGHRS, CDR2 YFSETQ. The CDR3 region has the DNA TGCGCCAGCAGACCTGGGACAGGTCGAAGAGATGAGTACTTC. Encoded protein: CASRPGTGRRDEYF.

At least ten counts were recorded for this clonotype. The gene calls are TRBV29-1 and TRBJ2-3, with 11 bases matching TRBD2. Per the germline V gene, CDR1 is SQVTM and CDR2 is ANQGSEA. V shed 4 bases and J 7 bases; nucleotides not matched to a gene: 7. The CDR3 covers 14 residues. In DNA form, the CDR3 reads TGCAGCGTTGTGATAGCGGGAGGGCCAAATACGCAGTATTTT. Residues: CSVVIAGGPNTQYF.

This clonotype was observed a few times. This chain connects TRBV20-1 to TRBJ2-1; 10 bases are a match to TRBD1. Germline lookup yields CDR1 DFQATT and CDR2 SNEGSKA (reference sequence). This CDR3 is built from 15 residues. V was clipped by 0 bases and J by 6 bases; unmatched bases: 5. In DNA, the CDR3 is TGCAGTGCTAGAGATTTGGGACAGGGGCCCAATGAGCAGTTCTTC. Amino acids: CSARDLGQGPNEQFF.

The rearrangement links TRBV21-1 to TRBJ1-1; the D call in the table, TRBD1, was not verified against the DNA. TRBV21-1 is a documented pseudogene. This CDR3 is built from 16 residues. This CDR3 is CASSKAHGDENTEAFF. The DNA of the CDR3 is TGTGCCAGCAGCAAAGCGCATGGGGACGAGAACACTGAAGCTTTCTTT.

This clonotype was observed a few times. J is TRBJ2-5 and V is TRBV4-1; D could derive from TRBD1 or TRBD2 (5 bases each). Between the trimmed V and J ends, which lost 0 bases and 0 bases, there was a span of 26 bases. This CDR3 spans 21 amino acids. Per germline, CDR1 MGHRA and CDR2 YSYEKL. CDR3 nucleotides: TGCGCCAGCAGCCAAGATTCCGCTGACTACACAAGACAGCCAAACCAAGAGACCCAGTACTTC. Residues: CASSQDSADYTRQPNQETQYF.

V is TRBV6-1 and J is TRBJ2-3; 9 bases line up with TRBD1. J was trimmed by 6 bases and V by 6 bases; bases with no gene match: 10. This CDR3 has 15 residues. Germline CDR1 MNHNS, CDR2 SASEGT. CDR3 sequence: CASSLGTGPRDTQYF. For the CDR3, the DNA is TGTGCCAGCAGCCTAGGGACAGGGCCCAGGGATACGCAGTATTTT.

In this sample, this clonotype turned up a few times. The chain couples TRBV4-3 to TRBJ2-1, with D possibly matching TRBD2 (5 bases). The CDR3 extends over 11 amino acids. Trimming removed 2 bases from V and 9 bases from J, with 5 bases in between. Germline lookup yields CDR1 LGHNA and CDR2 YSLEER. Here the CDR3 reads CASSQSGEQFF. Here the CDR3 DNA reads TGCGCCAGCAGCCAAAGCGGTGAGCAGTTCTTC.

The chain joins TRBV28 to TRBJ2-5; D unclear. The CDR3 runs to 13 residues. V gave up 5 bases and J gave up 5 bases, with 12 bases separating them. The germline CDR1 and CDR2 sequences are MDHEN and SYDVKM. The CDR3 spells CASSPSSPETQYF. In nucleotides, the CDR3 is TGTGCCAGCAGTCCCTCCAGCCCCGAGACCCAGTACTTC.

The CDR3 sequence is CASSSYDRKAFF. The CDR3 nucleotides are TGTGCCAGCAGTTCCTACGACAGGAAAGCTTTCTTT. This sequence joins TRBV27 and TRBJ1-1; D may be TRBD1 (6 bases). There are 12 residues in the CDR3. The V end was cut by 4 bases, the J end by 9 bases, with 12 bases between. Per the germline V gene, CDR1 is MNHEY and CDR2 is SMNVEV (reference sequence).

The sample holds a few counts of this clonotype. The J gene is TRBJ2-7, the V gene TRBV2, with D unclear. Germline CDR1 and CDR2: SNHLY and FYNNEI. V lost 6 bases to trimming and J lost 4 bases, with 13 bases between them. CDR3 length: 13 amino acids. The DNA of the CDR3 is TGTGCCAGCAGGGAGTCGGATGGGTACGAGCAGTACTTC. It translates to CASRESDGYEQYF.

This clonotype was seen a handful of times. This chain connects TRBV5-1 to TRBJ2-1; D is undetermined. Germline V lookup: CDR1 SGHRS, CDR2 YFSETQ. The germline V and J ends were trimmed by 0 bases and 0 bases, with 10 bases remaining between them. The CDR3 totals 16 residues. CDR3 amino acids: CASSLVYPGSYNEQFF. Written as DNA, the CDR3 is TGCGCCAGCAGCTTGGTGTATCCGGGCTCCTACAATGAGCAGTTCTTC.

Only a few counts were recorded for this clonotype. This CDR3 reads CASSEGTSGRRDTQYF. The CDR3 DNA reads as TGTGCCAGCAGTGAGGGGACTAGCGGGAGGAGGGATACGCAGTATTTT. The chain uses TRBV25-1 and TRBJ2-3, with 15 nucleotides matching TRBD2. J lost 6 bases, V lost 3 bases, and 4 bases had no gene match. CDR1 is MGHDK, CDR2 SYGVNS, per germline. The CDR3 is 16 residues long.

This clonotype was seen ten or more times. This rearrangement joins TRBV7-3 to TRBJ2-7; 9 positions agree with TRBD2. Germline CDR1 is SGHTA and CDR2 is FQGTGA. V trimming: 4 bases; J trimming: 4 bases; junction bases outside the gene matches: 5. The CDR3 has 14 amino acids. The CDR3 here is CASSSAGGSYEQYF. CDR3 DNA: TGTGCCAGCAGCTCAGCGGGAGGATCGTACGAGCAGTACTTC. Full variable domain (outside the CDR3, taken from reference TRBV7-3 and TRBJ2-7): GAGVSQTPSNKVTEKGKYVELRCDPISGHTALYWYRQSLGQGPEFLIYFQGTGAADDSGLPNDRFFAVRPEGSVSTLKIQRTERGDSAVYLCASSSAGGSYEQYFGPGTRLTVT.

The V gene is TRBV27, the J gene TRBJ2-1, with TRBD2 matching 16 bases. V shed 4 bases, J shed 7 bases, and the junction held 7 bases outside the gene matches. The germline CDR1 and CDR2 sequences are MNHEY and SMNVEV (reference sequence). The CDR3 runs 17 residues. CDR3 DNA: TGTGCCAGCAGTTCGGGACTAGCGGGGGGGCCTAGTAATGAGCAGTTCTTC. This codes for CASSSGLAGGPSNEQFF.

This clonotype was recorded many times. This chain joins TRBV9 and TRBJ2-2; D call uncertain. CDR1 and CDR2 (germline): SGDLS, YYNGEE. The CDR3 runs to 18 residues. The ends were cut back, 4 bases at V and 3 bases at J, with 22 bases in the middle. The CDR3 sequence: CASSFRWGTNKDTGELFF. The CDR3 coding sequence is TGTGCCAGCAGCTTCCGATGGGGTACGAATAAGGACACCGGGGAGCTGTTTTTT.

The gene calls are TRBV11-2 and TRBJ2-2, with D possibly matching TRBD2 (7 bases). This CDR3 is built from 15 residues. The germline V gene has CDR1 SGHAT and CDR2 FQNNGV. V lost 7 bases, J lost 7 bases, and 19 bases lay in between. CDR3 DNA: TGTGCCAGCACCTCAATCAAGGGGGGGGACGGGGAGCTGTTTTTT. As protein: CASTSIKGGDGELFF.